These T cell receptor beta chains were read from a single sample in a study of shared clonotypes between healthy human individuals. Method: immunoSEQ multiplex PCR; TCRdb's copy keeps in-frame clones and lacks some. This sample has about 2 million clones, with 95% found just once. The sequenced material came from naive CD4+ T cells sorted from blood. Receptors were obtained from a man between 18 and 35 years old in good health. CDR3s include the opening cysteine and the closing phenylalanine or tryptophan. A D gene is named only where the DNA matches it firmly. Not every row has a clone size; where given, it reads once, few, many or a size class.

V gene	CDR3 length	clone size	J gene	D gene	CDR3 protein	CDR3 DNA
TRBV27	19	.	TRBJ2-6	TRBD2	CASSTGTSGGAVGANVLTF	TGTGCCAGCAGTACCGGGACTAGCGGGGGGGCCGTTGGGGCCAACGTCCTGACTTTC
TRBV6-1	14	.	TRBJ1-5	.	CASSEGSSNQPQHF	TGTGCCAGCAGTGAGGGCTCTAGCAATCAGCCCCAGCATTTT
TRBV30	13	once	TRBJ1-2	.	CAWSASGILGYTF	TGTGCCTGGAGTGCCTCCGGGATTCTTGGCTACACCTTC
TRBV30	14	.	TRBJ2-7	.	CAWSKPGSSYEQYF	TGTGCCTGGTCGAAACCGGGCTCTTCCTACGAGCAGTACTTC
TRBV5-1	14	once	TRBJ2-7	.	CASSLEWRDYEQYF	TGCGCCAGCAGCTTGGAGTGGAGGGACTACGAGCAGTACTTC
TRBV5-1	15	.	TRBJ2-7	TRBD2	CASSSSGVSSYEQYF	TGCGCCAGCAGCTCTAGCGGGGTGAGCTCCTACGAGCAGTACTTC
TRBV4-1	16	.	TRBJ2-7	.	CASSRQQGGASYEQYF	TGCGCCAGCAGCCGCCAGCAGGGGGGGGCCTCCTACGAGCAGTACTTC
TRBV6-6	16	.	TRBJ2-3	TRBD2	CASSYSVAGGSDTQYF	TGTGCCAGCAGTTACTCGGTCGCGGGGGGCTCAGATACGCAGTATTTT
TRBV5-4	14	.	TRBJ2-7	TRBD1	CASSPDRGIHEQYF	TGTGCCAGCAGCCCGGACAGGGGGATTCACGAGCAGTACTTC
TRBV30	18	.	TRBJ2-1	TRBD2	CAWGTWRTSGSIGNEQFF	TGTGCCTGGGGCACGTGGCGGACTAGCGGGAGTATCGGCAATGAGCAGTTCTTC
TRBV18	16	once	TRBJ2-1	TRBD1	CASSPPRQGDYNEQFF	TGTGCCAGCTCACCACCACGACAGGGGGATTACAATGAGCAGTTCTTC
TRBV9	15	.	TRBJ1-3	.	CASSVDGGDGYTIYF	TGTGCCAGCAGCGTAGACGGGGGAGACGGCTACACCATATATTTT
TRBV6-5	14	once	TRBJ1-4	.	CASRGSGRVPRWFF	TGTGCCAGCAGAGGAAGCGGACGAGTCCCCCGCTGGTTTTTT
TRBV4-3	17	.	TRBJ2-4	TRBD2	CASSRDSGSYDKNIQYF	TGCGCCAGCAGCCGGGATAGCGGGAGTTATGACAAAAACATTCAGTACTTC
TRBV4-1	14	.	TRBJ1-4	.	CASSSGGLGEKLFF	TGCGCCAGCAGCTCGGGAGGGCTAGGGGAAAAACTGTTTTTT
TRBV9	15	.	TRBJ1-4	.	CASSPQQANNEKLFF	TGTGCCAGCAGCCCCCAGCAGGCGAATAATGAAAAACTGTTTTTT
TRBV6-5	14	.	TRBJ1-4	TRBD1	CASSRGTGNEKLFF	TGTGCCAGCAGCCGGGGGACAGGGAATGAAAAACTGTTTTTT
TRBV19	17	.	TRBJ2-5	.	CASSSSRGDPYQETQYF	TGTGCCAGTAGTTCCAGTCGCGGGGACCCATACCAAGAGACCCAGTACTTC
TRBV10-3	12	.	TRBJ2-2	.	CAIRENTGELFF	TGTGCCATCAGGGAGAATACCGGGGAGCTGTTTTTT
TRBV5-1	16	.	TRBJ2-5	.	CASSAAPGNSQETQYF	TGCGCCAGCAGCGCCGCCCCGGGGAACAGCCAAGAGACCCAGTACTTC
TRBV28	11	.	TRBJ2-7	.	CASSLVGEQYF	TGTGCCAGCAGTTTAGTGGGGGAGCAGTACTTC
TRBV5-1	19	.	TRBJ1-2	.	CASSFRDQGTRDSNYGYTF	TGCGCCAGCAGCTTCAGGGATCAGGGGACGAGAGATTCTAACTATGGCTACACCTTC
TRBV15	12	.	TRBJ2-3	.	CATSRDQDTQYF	TGTGCCACCAGCAGAGATCAAGATACGCAGTATTTT
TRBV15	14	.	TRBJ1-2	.	CATSGRAAHYGYTF	TGTGCCACCAGCGGGCGAGCAGCCCACTATGGCTACACCTTC
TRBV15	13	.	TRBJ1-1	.	CATSRQLETEAFF	TGTGCCACCAGCAGACAGCTGGAAACTGAAGCTTTCTTT
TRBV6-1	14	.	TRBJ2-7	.	CASSEGLRGDEQYF	TGTGCCAGCAGTGAAGGTCTTAGGGGGGACGAGCAGTACTTC
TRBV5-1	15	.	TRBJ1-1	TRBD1	CASSRGQPMNTEAFF	TGCGCCAGCAGCCGGGGACAGCCCATGAACACTGAAGCTTTCTTT
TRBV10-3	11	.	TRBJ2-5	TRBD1	CATGQVETQYF	TGTGCCACCGGACAGGTGGAGACCCAGTACTTC
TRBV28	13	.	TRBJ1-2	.	CASSERNNYGYTF	TGTGCCAGCAGCGAACGGAATAACTATGGCTACACCTTC
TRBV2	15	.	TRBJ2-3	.	CASSEDLTLTDTQYF	TGTGCCAGCAGTGAAGACCTCACCCTCACAGATACGCAGTATTTT
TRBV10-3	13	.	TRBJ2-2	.	CAITPESTGELFF	TGTGCCATTACGCCCGAGAGCACCGGGGAGCTGTTTTTT
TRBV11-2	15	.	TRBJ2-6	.	CASSLTASGANVLTF	TGTGCCAGCAGCTTGACAGCCTCTGGGGCCAACGTCCTGACTTTC
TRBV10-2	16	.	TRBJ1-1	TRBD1	CASSEWGQTMNTEAFF	TGCGCCAGCAGTGAGTGGGGACAGACAATGAACACTGAAGCTTTCTTT